A selection of T cell receptor beta chains follows, all from one sample in a study of blood T cell repertoires in COVID-19. The repertoire was sequenced with immunoSEQ multiplex PCR; TCRdb's copy has only in-frame clones and lacks some. Of about 100,000 clones listed, just over 85% were seen once; the top ten hold roughly 2.5%. Source material: PBMCs or T cells enriched from blood (not recorded which). The receptors here all came from a woman aged 50 to 60 who had recovered from COVID-19. The CDR3 runs from the conserved cysteine through the conserved F or W. The D gene is left open where the match is weak. Not all rows give a size; the values are once, few, many and, for expanded clones, a class.

.	TRBJ1-1	.	TRBV2	TGTGCCAGCAGCGGGTGGACGGGAAACACTGAAGCTTTCTTT	CASSGWTGNTEAFF
.	TRBJ1-1	.	TRBV10-1	TGCGCCAGCAGTGAGAAGGCAGGGCAGACTGAAGCTTTCTTT	CASSEKAGQTEAFF
once	TRBJ2-7	.	TRBV5-1	TGCGCCAGCAGCTTACAGCTTGGCTCCTACGAGCAGTACTTC	CASSLQLGSYEQYF
once	TRBJ2-7	.	TRBV27	TGTGCCAGCAGTTTAGTGCTCTCGGGGGAGCAGTACTTC	CASSLVLSGEQYF
.	TRBJ2-7	.	TRBV4-1	TGCGCCAGCAGCCTTAGCGCCGCTGATACCTACGAGCAGTACTTC	CASSLSAADTYEQYF
.	TRBJ2-3	TRBD2	TRBV3-1/TRBV3-2	TGTGCCAGCAGCCAATTTAGCGGGAGCTTATATACGCAGTATTTT	CASSQFSGSLYTQYF
.	TRBJ2-1	.	TRBV28	TGTGCCAGCAGCCCCTTTTCCGGACTCGGGAATGAGCAGTTCTTC	CASSPFSGLGNEQFF
.	TRBJ2-3	.	TRBV14	TGTGCCAGCAGCCCCAAGACCCAAACCGAACCTAGGTTGTGTACGCAGTATTTT	CASSPKTQTEPRLCTQYF
few	TRBJ2-1	.	TRBV6-4	TGTGCCAGCAGTGAAGAGCTTTACAATGAGCAGTTCTTC	CASSEELYNEQFF
.	TRBJ1-1	TRBD1	TRBV7-3	TGTGCCAGCAGCTGGGACAGGGGGAGCACTGAAGCTTTCTTT	CASSWDRGSTEAFF
.	TRBJ2-7	.	TRBV21-1	TGTGCCAGCAGCAAAGAGGTGGAGGGCCCTACCTACGAGCAGTACTTC	CASSKEVEGPTYEQYF
few	TRBJ1-2	.	TRBV24-1	TGTGCCACCAGTTCGGCGGGGGACTATGGCTACACCTTC	CATSSAGDYGYTF
.	TRBJ1-3	TRBD1	TRBV5-1	TGCGCCAGCAGCTCTCCGGACAGGGGAAACACCATATATTTT	CASSSPDRGNTIYF
.	TRBJ2-5	.	TRBV6-5	TGTGCCAGCAGTTACTCTTGGCTAGCCCAAGAGACCCAGTACTTC	CASSYSWLAQETQYF
.	TRBJ2-2	TRBD2	TRBV11-3	TGTGCCAGCAGCTTAAGGACTAGCGGGGGGGGCACCGGGGAGCTGTTTTTT	CASSLRTSGGGTGELFF
.	TRBJ2-7	.	TRBV18	TGTGCCAGCTCACCAGGCAGAACCTACGAGCAGTACTTC	CASSPGRTYEQYF
.	TRBJ2-3	.	TRBV11-2	TGTGCCAGCAGCTGGCGGGGCACTAGCACAGATACGCAGTATTTT	CASSWRGTSTDTQYF
.	TRBJ2-3	.	TRBV6-5	TGTGCCAGCACGGATTCCTTCCGGGGGACAGATACGCAGTATTTT	CASTDSFRGTDTQYF
.	TRBJ1-6	.	TRBV7-8	TGTGCCAGCAGCCCCCGGGATCAAGGCAATTCACCCCTCCACTTT	CASSPRDQGNSPLHF
.	TRBJ1-1	.	TRBV19	TGTGCCAGTAGTAGCACAGGAGCGAACACTGAAGCTTTCTTT	CASSSTGANTEAFF
.	TRBJ1-3	.	TRBV28	TGTGCCAGCAGTTTATCGGGGGGGTCTTCCGGAAACACCATATATTTT	CASSLSGGSSGNTIYF
few	TRBJ2-7	.	TRBV4-1	TGCGCCAGCAGCCAACAACAGGGCGCCTACGAGCAGTACTTC	CASSQQQGAYEQYF
.	TRBJ1-5	TRBD1	TRBV29-1	TGCAGCGTTGCCCTCGGGACAGGGTACAATCAGCCCCAGCATTTT	CSVALGTGYNQPQHF
.	TRBJ2-7	TRBD1	TRBV27	TGTGCCAGCGGACCGGGACAGGGCGCCTACGAGCAGTACTTC	CASGPGQGAYEQYF
.	TRBJ2-1	TRBD2	TRBV7-3	TGTGCCAGCAGCTGGCTAGCGGGTTTTGACAATGAGCAGTTCTTC	CASSWLAGFDNEQFF
.	TRBJ1-1	.	TRBV20-1	TGCAGTGCTCCGCAGGGATTTGAAGCTTTCTTT	CSAPQGFEAFF
.	TRBJ2-5	TRBD2	TRBV7-7	TGTGCCAGCAGCGTGTCCGGGACTAGCGGGAGACGGGAGACCCAGTACTTC	CASSVSGTSGRRETQYF
.	TRBJ1-2	.	TRBV25-1	TGTGCCAGTCAGGGGCTGAACTATGGCTACACCTTC	CASQGLNYGYTF
.	TRBJ2-1	TRBD1	TRBV3-1/TRBV3-2	TGTGCCAGCAGCCTGACAGGGATTACAAATTTTGAGCAGTTCTTC	CASSLTGITNFEQFF
.	TRBJ1-6	.	TRBV30	TGTGCCTGGAGTATCGGGGTACATAATTCACCCCTCCACTTT	CAWSIGVHNSPLHF
few	TRBJ1-2	TRBD1	TRBV5-4	TGTGCCAGCAGCTTAGGACAGGGTCAGTTGGACTATGGCTACACCTTC	CASSLGQGQLDYGYTF
.	TRBJ2-7	.	TRBV28	TGTGCCAGCAACCGGGAAGATGTTGGGGAGCAGTACTTC	CASNREDVGEQYF
.	TRBJ2-7	.	TRBV24-1	TGTGCCACCAGTGACACCAGGGCACTTACCTACGAGCAGTACTTC	CATSDTRALTYEQYF
.	TRBJ1-1	.	TRBV27	TGTGCCAGCAGTTCAGCCACAGGGCTGATAATGAACACTGAAGCTTTCTTT	CASSSATGLIMNTEAFF
.	TRBJ2-5	TRBD2	TRBV4-2	TGTGCCAGCAGCCAACAAGGGGGGACTAGCGGGAGAGTCATCCAAGAGACCCAGTACTTC	CASSQQGGTSGRVIQETQYF
.	TRBJ1-1	TRBD1	TRBV5-4	TGTGCCAGCAGCCCCCCGGGACAGGGAAGAGTCACTGAAGCTTTCTTT	CASSPPGQGRVTEAFF
.	TRBJ2-7	.	TRBV19	TGTGCCAGTAGTATGGGACCGACCGGGAGCTCCTACGAGCAGTACTTC	CASSMGPTGSSYEQYF
.	TRBJ1-4	TRBD1	TRBV9	TGTGCCAGCAGCGACGGCGGGACAGCGGGTGAAAAACTGTTTTTT	CASSDGGTAGEKLFF
.	TRBJ1-1	TRBD1	TRBV19	TGTGCCAGTAGTACAATACAGGGGGCCAGGGGAAACACTGAAGCTTTCTTT	CASSTIQGARGNTEAFF
.	TRBJ1-1	.	TRBV2	TGTGCCAGCAGTTTTACAGGGTTGGACACTGAAGCTTTCTTT	CASSFTGLDTEAFF
.	TRBJ1-1	TRBD1	TRBV5-4	TGTGCCAGCAGCTTGTTTCCAGGACAGGGGAACACTGAAGCTTTCTTT	CASSLFPGQGNTEAFF
.	TRBJ2-7	TRBD1	TRBV28	TGTGCCAGCAGGGGACAGGGGGTTGGCTACGAGCAGTACTTC	CASRGQGVGYEQYF
.	TRBJ1-2	TRBD1	TRBV4-1	TGCGCCAGCAGCCAAGCGGGACAGGAGGGGGATGGCTACACCTTC	CASSQAGQEGDGYTF
.	TRBJ2-7	.	TRBV9	TGTGCCAGCAGCCCAGGGATCTCCTCCTACGAGCAGTACTTC	CASSPGISSYEQYF
.	TRBJ1-2	TRBD1	TRBV28	TGTGCCAGCAGTCCCCGGACAGGGTGGAATGGCTACACCTTC	CASSPRTGWNGYTF
.	TRBJ2-7	TRBD2	TRBV7-3	TGTGCCAGCAGCCCTGACGGGCGGGGGGAGCAGTACTTC	CASSPDGRGEQYF
.	TRBJ1-2	.	TRBV7-9	TGTGCCAGCAGCTTCCACAGGGATGGCTACACCTTC	CASSFHRDGYTF
few	TRBJ2-7	TRBD1	TRBV6-5	TGTGCCAGCAGTTCCGGGACAGGGAGCCTCTACGAGCAGTACTTC	CASSSGTGSLYEQYF
.	TRBJ2-3	TRBD1	TRBV6-4	TGTGCCAGCAGTGCCGGGACAGGGGGCACAGATACGCAGTATTTT	CASSAGTGGTDTQYF
few	TRBJ2-2	.	TRBV4-1	TGCGCCAGCAGCCAAGCCGGACAGTCCGGGGAGCTGTTTTTT	CASSQAGQSGELFF
.	TRBJ2-7	.	TRBV19	TGTGCCAGTAGTCCAAGACAGGAATCCTACGAGCAGTACTTC	CASSPRQESYEQYF
.	TRBJ1-3	TRBD1	TRBV11-2	TGTGCCAGCAGCTCAACAGGGGGCAGTGGAAACACCATATATTTT	CASSSTGGSGNTIYF
.	TRBJ2-7	TRBD1	TRBV6-5	TGTGCCAGCAGTTACCGTGGACAGGGGGCGGACGAGCAGTACTTC	CASSYRGQGADEQYF
many	TRBJ1-6	TRBD1	TRBV2	TGTGCCAGCAGGACAGGGGACTCCCTCCACTTT	CASRTGDSLHF
few	TRBJ1-3	.	TRBV28	TGTGCCAGCAGTCTCCCGGGGCAGGGGCGATACACCATATATTTT	CASSLPGQGRYTIYF